The T cell receptor (beta chain) described here comes from a study of blood T cell repertoires in COVID-19. At the level of the study: Material from acute and convalescent COVID-19 was sourced from the United States, Italy and Spain.

Germline V gives CDR1 KGHDR, CDR2 SFDVKD. V was pared by 3 bases and J by 4 bases, with 8 bases between. The CDR3 runs to 14 residues. Per the study methods: From reference gene primer amplification, estimates of nucleated cell counts were derived. The table came from immunoSEQ multiplex PCR; TCRdb's copy has only in-frame clones and leaves some out. The DNA was the basis for D and trimming; V, J and clone size are from that table. This sample carries some 130,000 clones, more than 75% of them seen once, and the ten largest clones take around 5.5%. Cohorts were assigned according to the clinical history that participants reported.

The origin of this receptor is a woman aged 50 to 65 who had recovered from COVID-19. The sequencing input was PBMCs or T cells enriched from blood (not recorded which). The chain uses TRBV24-1 and TRBJ1-4; D is unclear. The CDR3 reads CATSDEAGNEKLFF. CDR3 in DNA: TGTGCCACCAGTGATGAAGCGGGTAATGAAAAACTGTTTTTT.